This entry is about one TCR beta chain. The CDR3 has 16 residues. Between the trimmed V and J ends, which lost 6 bases and 10 bases, there was a span of 30 bases. Germline CDR1 is SQVTM and CDR2 is ANQGSEA. This record belongs to a study of control samples from healthy donors and cancer patients. This table comes from immunoSEQ multiplex PCR, and its TCRdb copy is limited to in-frame clones, with some not included. Of 70,000 to 85,000 clones listed, more than 65% are singletons. This clonotype was sampled from a man aged 60 to 69 with head and neck cancer. Sequenced sample: PBMCs. The chain combines TRBV29-1 with TRBJ1-1; D might be TRBD1 (6 bases). This CDR3 reads CSVIQGTGAGGGVAFF. The CDR3 DNA reads as TGCAGCGTCATACAAGGGACGGGGGCCGGTGGCGGGGTAGCTTTCTTT.